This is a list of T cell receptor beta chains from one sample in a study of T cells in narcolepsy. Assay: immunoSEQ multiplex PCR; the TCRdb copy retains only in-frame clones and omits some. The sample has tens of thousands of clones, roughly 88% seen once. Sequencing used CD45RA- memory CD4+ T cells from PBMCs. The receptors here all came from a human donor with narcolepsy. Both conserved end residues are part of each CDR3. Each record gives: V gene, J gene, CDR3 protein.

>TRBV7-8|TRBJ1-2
CASSSRDSELLYGYTF
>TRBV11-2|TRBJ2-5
CASRSAETQYF
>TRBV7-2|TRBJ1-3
CASSAWDSSGNTIYF
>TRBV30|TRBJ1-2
CACQTNLYTF
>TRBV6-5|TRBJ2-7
CASSYPEHQRGEQYF
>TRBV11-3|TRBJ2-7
CASSTRNLGQYF
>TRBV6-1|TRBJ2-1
CASREDRIPYNEQFF
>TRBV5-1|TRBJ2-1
CASSFSSGSTYNEQFF
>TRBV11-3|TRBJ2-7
CASSRAAPAGGAEQYF
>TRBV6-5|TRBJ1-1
CASSYGVPRLTTEAFF
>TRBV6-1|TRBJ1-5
CASSGRTNNQPQHF
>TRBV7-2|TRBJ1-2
CASSSQRAGGAINTF
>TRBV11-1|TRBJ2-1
CASSLDGDREQFF
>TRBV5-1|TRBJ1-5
CASSLSGQGSNQPQHF
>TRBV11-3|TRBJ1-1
CASSPSAAAEAFF
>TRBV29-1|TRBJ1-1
CSVEVGRGVSAFF
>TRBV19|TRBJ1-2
CASSTQTATENYGYTF
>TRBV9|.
CASSVQIAGGLNEQYF
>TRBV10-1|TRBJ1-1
CASSQGVNTEAFF
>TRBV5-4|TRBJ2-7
CASSLPGVAGYEQYF
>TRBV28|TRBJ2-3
CASWAGTTDTQYF
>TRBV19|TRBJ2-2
CASSIEQGSTGELFF
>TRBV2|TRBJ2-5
CAGRLFRETQYF
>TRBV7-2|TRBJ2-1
CASTTYNSGRGIVEQFF
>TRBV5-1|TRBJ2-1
CASSPRRLEPHAFNEQFF
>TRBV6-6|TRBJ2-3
CASRNIGRSDTQYF
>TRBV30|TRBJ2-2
CAWNGRASGRATGELFF
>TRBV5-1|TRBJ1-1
CASSFGQGGEAFF
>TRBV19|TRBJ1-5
CASSQTGSRDQPQHF
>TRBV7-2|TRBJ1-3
CASSLLGTGRNTIYF
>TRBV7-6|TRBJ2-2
CASSLVVGPTGELFF
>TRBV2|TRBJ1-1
CASSEHLIQAQF